The clone carrying this TCR beta chain appeared a few times. Its specificity is not known. Every bit of the isolated RNA underwent reverse transcription, so sequencing read expressed TCRB transcripts. Samples of naive, central memory and regulatory T cells yielded a mean of about 3.5 million reads. Sequenced by immunoSEQ multiplex PCR; TCRdb stores in-frame clones only, minus some. The sample holds over 200,000 clones, approximately 10% seen once. This entry comes from a study of beta chain features in type 1 diabetes. Study outcomes and limitations: Insertion counts at VDJ junctions were lower in type 1 diabetes patients, who also showed more deletions there. The naive, central memory and Treg TCRB repertoires looked more alike in patients than they did in healthy donors. Across all four CD4+ subsets, people with type 1 diabetes showed modestly shorter TCRB CDR3s.

The trim removed 6 bases at V and 4 bases at J, leaving 6 bases unmatched. Germline lookup yields CDR1 SQVTM and CDR2 ANQGSEA. This CDR3 has 13 residues. A CD45RO/CCR7/CD25/CD127/CD95/CD27 panel sorted naive, central memory, regulatory and stem cell-like memory CD4+ cells. This chain uses TRBV29-1 with TRBJ1-5; TRBD1 agrees at 7 bases. The sequence came from a man aged 25 to 40 with type 1 diabetes. The specimen sequenced was naive CD4+ T cells from blood. The CDR3 spells CSVRQGSNQPQHF. CDR3 nucleotide sequence: TGCAGCGTACGACAGGGTTCGAATCAGCCCCAGCATTTT.